The clone carrying this T cell receptor (beta chain) was detected a few times. Its specificity is unknown. This entry comes from a study of vaccination effects on CD4 cells after COVID-19. Overall study findings and caveats: Spike-reactive clones detected post-vaccine in convalescents consisted mainly of new vaccine-induced clones.

Antigen-specific CD4+ T cells were first expanded with viral peptide pools by the ViraFEST assay and only then sequenced. Following 10 days of culture, CD4+ T cells were isolated. The infection with SARS-CoV-2 (confirmed by PCR) occurred in this person between March and December 2020. Only in-frame clones appear in the TCRdb table, and some are missing; sequencing was by immunoSEQ multiplex PCR. The table has about 45,000 clones, around 66% seen once. This TCR was recovered from a human donor who had a prior SARS-CoV-2 infection. Source: CD4+ T cells from PBMCs cultured with a peptide pool, taken before COVID-19 vaccination.

The CDR3 here is CASSKTAQGAGGANVLTF. In nucleotides, the CDR3 is TGTGCCAGTAGTAAGACGGCCCAGGGGGCGGGGGGGGCCAACGTCCTGACTTTC. The chain links TRBV19 to TRBJ2-6, with 8 bases that match TRBD1. The ends lost 4 bases at V and 4 bases at J; junction bases unmatched: 12. CDR1 is LNHDA and CDR2 is SQIVND in the germline V gene (reference sequence). The CDR3 loop spans 18 amino acids.